This TCR beta chain was sequenced during a study of cytomegalovirus exposure and HLA in healthy donors. Study results and caveats: What a later analysis showed was that several of the most significant clusters appeared linked to common viral pathogens. In vitro checks showed that three CMV-associated chains really do target CMV antigens. Later analysis identified 16,951 TCR beta sequences associated with HLA alleles, using a false discovery rate threshold of 0.05.

Use of 60 Vbeta and 13 Jbeta primers characterized the PCR. Assay: immunoSEQ multiplex PCR; the TCRdb copy retains only in-frame clones and omits some. The table has 170,000 or so clones, about 84% seen once. Germline CDR1 is MGHRA and CDR2 is YSYEKL. The CDR3 sequence is 15 residues long. V was clipped by 1 base and J by 4 bases, with 10 bases between them. Worth noting for this clone: Its antigen is not known.

Samples came from healthy bone marrow donors. This clonotype originated in a man aged 18 to 30 in good health and CMV-seronegative. The sequenced material came from PBMCs. The chain carries TRBV4-1 and TRBJ1-4, with unresolved D. CDR3 residues: CASSQGIGDNEKLFF. Here the CDR3 DNA reads TGCGCCAGCAGCCAAGGTATCGGAGATAATGAAAAACTGTTTTTT.